This entry lists 10 T cell receptor beta chains sequenced from one sample in a study of T cell responses to AZD1222 COVID-19 vaccine. Data came from immunoSEQ multiplex PCR; TCRdb stores just in-frame clones and leaves some out. The table includes around 160,000 clones, about 91% detected once. The source was peripheral blood, collected 28 days after the second AZD1222 dose. These receptors came from an adult who received the AZD1222 COVID-19 vaccine.

This sequence joins TRBV6-4 and TRBJ2-3; D is possibly TRBD2 (5 bases). CDR1 MRHNA and CDR2 SNTAGT come from the germline V gene. V was clipped by 2 bases and J by 1 base, with 10 bases between them. The CDR3 is 15 residues long. In nucleotides, the CDR3 is TGTGCCAGCAGTGACGGGCTAGCCGGCACAGATACGCAGTATTTT. This translates into CASSDGLAGTDTQYF.

V and J are TRBV19 and TRBJ2-3; D is undetermined. V dropped 0 bases and J dropped 8 bases, with 21 bases sitting between them. Germline CDR1 is LNHDA and CDR2 is SQIVND (reference sequence). The CDR3 has 17 residues. The chain's CDR3 is CASSIEAWAVRTPTQYF. The CDR3 coding sequence is TGTGCCAGTAGTATAGAAGCTTGGGCGGTGAGGACGCCTACGCAGTATTTT.

The chain couples TRBV28 to TRBJ2-7, with TRBD1 matching over 7 bases. CDR3 size: 14 residues. CDR1 is MDHEN, CDR2 SYDVKM, per germline. V was clipped by 5 bases and J by 5 bases; unmatched bases: 9. The CDR3: CASSLTGEGHEQYF. The CDR3 DNA is TGTGCCAGCAGTCTTACAGGGGAAGGTCACGAGCAGTACTTC.

The chain joins TRBV28 to TRBJ1-4, with TRBD1 identical over 10 bases. J was trimmed by 1 base and V by 3 bases; bases with no gene match: 5. CDR1 is MDHEN, CDR2 SYDVKM, per germline. CDR3 length: 17 residues. The CDR3, as DNA: TGTGCCAGCAGTTTGCGGACAGGGGGAGGAACTAATGAAAAACTGTTTTTT. Its protein is CASSLRTGGGTNEKLFF.

The rearrangement links TRBV11-2 to TRBJ2-2; 8 bases are shared with TRBD1. V lost 5 bases to trimming and J lost 0 bases; unmatched junction nucleotides: 14. The V gene's germline CDR1 is SGHAT and CDR2 FQNNGV. This CDR3 region has 19 residues. The CDR3 here is CASSQSGPGGYSNTGELFF. In DNA, the CDR3 is TGTGCCAGCAGCCAATCGGGACCAGGGGGCTACTCGAACACCGGGGAGCTGTTTTTT.

This clone has only one observation. The rearrangement uses TRBV5-6 and TRBJ1-2; 10 nucleotides align to TRBD1. In germline, CDR1 is SGHDT, CDR2 YYEEEE. The CDR3 length is 16 residues. The trim removed 0 bases at V and 6 bases at J, leaving 8 bases unmatched. As DNA, the CDR3 is TGTGCCAGCAGCTTGGGATTTGGGACAGGGGTGGATGGCTACACCTTC. This sequence encodes CASSLGFGTGVDGYTF.

Only a few counts were recorded for this clone. The rearrangement links TRBV2 to TRBJ1-6; the match to TRBD1 covers 9 bases. The CDR3 extends over 13 amino acids. The germline gives CDR1 SNHLY, CDR2 FYNNEI. After removal of 4 bases from V and 10 bases from J, the junction contained 2 bases not matched to a gene. Here the CDR3 reads CASSATGGSPLHF. Written as DNA, the CDR3 is TGTGCCAGCAGTGCAACAGGGGGCTCACCCCTCCACTTT.

CDR3 sequence (DNA): TGCAGCGTTGAAGGGGGAGCCCTTAACACTGAAGCTTTCTTT. The encoded protein is CSVEGGALNTEAFF. The chain uses TRBV29-1 and TRBJ1-1; D is undetermined. This CDR3 has 14 amino acids. CDR1 and CDR2 from the germline V gene are SQVTM and ANQGSEA. Trimming pared 1 base from V and 2 bases from J, leaving 11 bases between.

This clone was recorded once. The V and J genes are TRBV4-3 and TRBJ2-5; possible D gene TRBD1, 6 bases. The V gene lost 3 bases and the J gene lost 4 bases, with 12 bases spanning the gap. In germline, CDR1 is LGHNA, CDR2 YSLEER. The CDR3 has 14 amino acids. The CDR3 DNA follows: TGCGCCAGCAGCCAGTCAGGGGTCGGAGAGACCCAGTACTTC. This sequence encodes CASSQSGVGETQYF.

The CDR3 coding sequence is TGCGCCAGCAGCTTGGCCCGGGACAGGGGAGGAAGGGAGCAGTACTTC. Its protein product is CASSLARDRGGREQYF. The rearrangement joins TRBV5-1 to TRBJ2-7, with 10 bases fitting TRBD1. The CDR3 runs to 16 residues. Germline V gene data show CDR1 as SGHRS and CDR2 as YFSETQ. The V and J ends lost 0 bases and 7 bases, in that order; junction bases with no gene match: 10.